Below, 2 T cell receptor beta chains from the same sample are listed, as sequenced in a study of blood T cell repertoires in COVID-19. Profiled with immunoSEQ multiplex PCR; TCRdb holds only in-frame clones, not every one. In the table there are around 170,000 clones, about four fifths of which are singletons. The sample taken for sequencing was peripheral blood. The receptors here all came from a woman in her thirties or forties with acute or convalescent COVID-19.

The CDR3 loop is CASSHGTDNSPLHF. The CDR3 nucleotides read TGTGCCAGCAGCCATGGGACAGATAATTCACCCCTCCACTTT. V gene TRBV13 combines with J gene TRBJ1-6; 7 nucleotides align to TRBD1. V lost 5 bases and J lost 5; bases outside the gene matches: 3. CDR1 PRHDT and CDR2 FYEKMQ come from the germline V gene (reference sequence). The length of the CDR3 is 14 residues.

This chain connects TRBV7-9 to TRBJ1-5; 9 nucleotides match TRBD1. The ends lost 3 bases at V and 4 bases at J; junction bases unmatched: 1. Germline loops: CDR1 SEHNR, CDR2 FQNEAQ (reference sequence). The length of the CDR3 is 14 residues. The chain's CDR3 is CASSLTGGNQPQHF. The CDR3 DNA sequence: TGTGCCAGCAGCTTGACAGGGGGGAATCAGCCCCAGCATTTT.